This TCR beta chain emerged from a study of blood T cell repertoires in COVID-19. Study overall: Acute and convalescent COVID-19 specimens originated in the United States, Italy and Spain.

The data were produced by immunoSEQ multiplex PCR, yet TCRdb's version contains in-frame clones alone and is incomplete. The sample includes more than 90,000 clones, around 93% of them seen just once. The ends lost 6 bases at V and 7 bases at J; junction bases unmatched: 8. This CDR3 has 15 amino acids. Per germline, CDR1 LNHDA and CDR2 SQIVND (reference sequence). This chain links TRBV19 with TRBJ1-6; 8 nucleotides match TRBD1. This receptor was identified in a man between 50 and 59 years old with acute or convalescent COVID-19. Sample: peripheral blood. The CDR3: CASREDRAGNSPLHF. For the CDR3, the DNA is TGTGCCAGTAGAGAGGACAGGGCAGGGAATTCACCCCTCCACTTT.